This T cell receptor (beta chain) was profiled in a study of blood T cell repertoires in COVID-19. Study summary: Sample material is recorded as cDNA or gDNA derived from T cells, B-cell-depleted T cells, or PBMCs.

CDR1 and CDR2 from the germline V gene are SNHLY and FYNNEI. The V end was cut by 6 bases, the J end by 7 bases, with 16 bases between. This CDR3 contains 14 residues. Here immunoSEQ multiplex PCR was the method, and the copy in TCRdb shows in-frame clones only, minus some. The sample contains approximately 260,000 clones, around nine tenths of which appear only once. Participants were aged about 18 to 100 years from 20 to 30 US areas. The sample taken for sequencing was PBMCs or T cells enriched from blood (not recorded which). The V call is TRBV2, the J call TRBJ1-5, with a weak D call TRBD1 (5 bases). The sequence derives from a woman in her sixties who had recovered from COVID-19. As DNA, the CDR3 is TGTGCCAGCAGATCAGGGCCTCCTCGACAGCCCCAGCATTTT. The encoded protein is CASRSGPPRQPQHF.